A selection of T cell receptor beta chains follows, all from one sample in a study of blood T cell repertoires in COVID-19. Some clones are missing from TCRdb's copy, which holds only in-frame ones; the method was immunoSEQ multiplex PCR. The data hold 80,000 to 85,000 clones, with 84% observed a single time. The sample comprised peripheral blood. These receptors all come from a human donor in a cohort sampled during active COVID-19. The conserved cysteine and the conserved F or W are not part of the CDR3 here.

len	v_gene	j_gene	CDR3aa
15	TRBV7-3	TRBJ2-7	ASSLDPPGQGINEQY
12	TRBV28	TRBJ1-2	ASSLLQPDNGYT
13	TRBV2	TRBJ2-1	ASSETSGVWNEQF
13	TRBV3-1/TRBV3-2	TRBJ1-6	ASSQAGTDNSPLH
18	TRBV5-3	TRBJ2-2	ARSPTRATSGGSNTGELF
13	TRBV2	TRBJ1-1	ASRPIQGADTEAF
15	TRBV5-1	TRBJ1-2	ASSFGDRSPGNYGYT
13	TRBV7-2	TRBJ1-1	ASSLGRGMNTEAF
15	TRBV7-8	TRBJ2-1	ASSRSSPGLAGSKQF
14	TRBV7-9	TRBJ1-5	ASSSRDTGGNQPQH
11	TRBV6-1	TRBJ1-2	ASSEVADYGYT
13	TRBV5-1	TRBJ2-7	ASSLGQGGDYEQY
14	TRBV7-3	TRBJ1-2	ASSITGASERLGYT
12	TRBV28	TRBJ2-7	ASSLGGGTYEQY
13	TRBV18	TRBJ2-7	ASSRGTGGQYEQY
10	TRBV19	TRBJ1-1	ASSTQGRVAF
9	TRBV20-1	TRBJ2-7	SASSGHEQY
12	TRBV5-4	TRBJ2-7	ASSGDRVLHEQY
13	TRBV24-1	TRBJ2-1	ATSDSRTSGREQF
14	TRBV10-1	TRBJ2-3	ASSEWGQGATDTQY
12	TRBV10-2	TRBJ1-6	ASSEWDRDSPLH
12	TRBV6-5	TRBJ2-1	ASILTGGYNEQF
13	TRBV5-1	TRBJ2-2	ASSPTGPNTGELF
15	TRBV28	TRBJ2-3	ASSRPTSGGLADTQY
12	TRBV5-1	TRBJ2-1	ASSASGEYNEQF
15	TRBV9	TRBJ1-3	ASSVGTGLGRKNTIY
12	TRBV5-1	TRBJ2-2	ASSLTGGTGELF
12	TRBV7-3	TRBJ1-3	ASSLGTGGNTIY
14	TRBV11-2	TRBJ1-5	ASSPDRTVSNQPQH
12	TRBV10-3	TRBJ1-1	AISEEGADTEAF
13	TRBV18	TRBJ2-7	ASSPAQGSAYEQY
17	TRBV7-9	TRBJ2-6	ASSLVVGQGISGANVLT
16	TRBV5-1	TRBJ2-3	ASSPSTPTGTGTDTQY
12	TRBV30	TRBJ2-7	AWTSGGRSYEQY
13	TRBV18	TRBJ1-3	ASSPDRVSGNTIY